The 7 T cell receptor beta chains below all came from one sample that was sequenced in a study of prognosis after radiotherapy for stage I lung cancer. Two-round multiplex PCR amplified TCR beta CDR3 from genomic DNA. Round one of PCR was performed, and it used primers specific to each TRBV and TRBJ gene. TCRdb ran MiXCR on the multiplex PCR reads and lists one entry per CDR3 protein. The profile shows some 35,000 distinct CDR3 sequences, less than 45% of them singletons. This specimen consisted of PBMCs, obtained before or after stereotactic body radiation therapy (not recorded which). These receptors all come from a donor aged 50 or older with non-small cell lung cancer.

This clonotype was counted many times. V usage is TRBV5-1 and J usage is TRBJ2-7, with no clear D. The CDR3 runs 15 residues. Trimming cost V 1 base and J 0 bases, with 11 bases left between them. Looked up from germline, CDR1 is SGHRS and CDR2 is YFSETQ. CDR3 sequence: CASSLSLRVSYEQYF. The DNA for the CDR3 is TGCGCCAGCAGCTTGTCCCTCCGGGTCTCCTACGAGCAGTACTTC. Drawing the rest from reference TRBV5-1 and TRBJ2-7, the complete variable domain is KAGVTQTPRYLIKTRGQQVTLSCSPISGHRSVSWYQQTPGQGLQFLFEYFSETQRNKGNFPGRFSGRQFSNSRSEMNVSTLELGDSALYLCASSLSLRVSYEQYFGPGTRLTVT.

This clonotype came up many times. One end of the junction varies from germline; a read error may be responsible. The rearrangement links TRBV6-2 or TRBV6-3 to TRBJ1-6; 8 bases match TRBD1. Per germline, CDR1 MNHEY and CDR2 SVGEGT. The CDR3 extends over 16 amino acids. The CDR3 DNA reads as TGTGCCAGCAGCTACCCTCCCCAGGGGGCTAATTCACCCTTCCACTTT. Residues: CASSYPPQGANSPFHF.

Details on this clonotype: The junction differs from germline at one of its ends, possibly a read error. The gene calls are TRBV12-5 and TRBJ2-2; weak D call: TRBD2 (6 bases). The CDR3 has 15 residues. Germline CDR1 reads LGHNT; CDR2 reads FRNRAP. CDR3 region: CASCPLGRNTGEQFF. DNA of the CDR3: TGTGCTAGTTGTCCCCTGGGGAGGAACACCGGGGAGCAGTTTTTT.

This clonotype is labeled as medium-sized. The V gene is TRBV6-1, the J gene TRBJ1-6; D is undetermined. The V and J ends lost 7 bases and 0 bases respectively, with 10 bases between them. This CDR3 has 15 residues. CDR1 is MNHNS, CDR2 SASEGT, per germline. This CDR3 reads CASMGGSSYNSPLHF. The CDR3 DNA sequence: TGTGCCAGCATGGGCGGGAGCTCCTATAATTCACCCCTCCACTTT.

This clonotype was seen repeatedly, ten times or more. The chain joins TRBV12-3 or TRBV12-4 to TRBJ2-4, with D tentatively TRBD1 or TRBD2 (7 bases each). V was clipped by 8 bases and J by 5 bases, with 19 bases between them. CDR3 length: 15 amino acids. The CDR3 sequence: CASAFGGGGENIQYF. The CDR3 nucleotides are TGTGCCAGCGCTTTTGGGGGAGGGGGCGAAAACATTCAGTACTTC.

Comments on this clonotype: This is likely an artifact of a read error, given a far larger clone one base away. The CDR3 reads CAIGTESGNTIYF. CDR3 DNA: TGTGCCATCGGGACGGAGTCTGGAAACACCATATATTTT. The V and J genes are TRBV6-5 and TRBJ1-3, with a possible D match to TRBD1 (5 bases). This CDR3 contains 13 residues. Trimming stripped 10 bases from V and 1 base from J, with 11 bases between. CDR1 MNHEY and CDR2 SVGAGI come from the germline V gene.

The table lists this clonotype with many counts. DNA of the CDR3: TGTGCCATCAGTGAGTCAAGGGGGCACACTGAAGCTTTCTTT. Protein: CAISESRGHTEAFF. The chain employs TRBV10-3 and TRBJ1-1, with TRBD1 identical over 7 bases. The CDR3 has 14 residues. V lost 0 bases, J lost 3 bases, and 1 base stayed unmatched. CDR1 ENHRY and CDR2 SYGVKD come from the germline V gene.